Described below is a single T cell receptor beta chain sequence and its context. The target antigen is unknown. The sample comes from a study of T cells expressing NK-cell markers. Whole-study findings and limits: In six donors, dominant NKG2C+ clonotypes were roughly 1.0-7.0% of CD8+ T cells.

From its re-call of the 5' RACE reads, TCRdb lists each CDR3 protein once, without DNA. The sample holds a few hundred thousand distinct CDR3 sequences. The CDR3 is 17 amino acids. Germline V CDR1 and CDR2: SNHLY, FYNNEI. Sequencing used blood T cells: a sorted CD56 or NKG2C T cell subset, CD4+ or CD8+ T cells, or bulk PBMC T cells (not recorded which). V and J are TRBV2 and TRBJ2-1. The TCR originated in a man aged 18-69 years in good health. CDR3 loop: CASSVRRLSSSYNEQFF.